These 8 T cell receptor beta chains originate from one sample sequenced in a study of T cells in Graves' hyperthyroidism and ophthalmopathy. RNA transcripts gave rise to amplified TCR beta CDR3 regions. First-round RT-PCR targeting the TCR CDR3 was performed with the HTBI primer set. TCRdb analysed the multiplex PCR reads with MiXCR anew, one entry per CDR3 protein. The sample has about 400,000 distinct CDR3 sequences, more than 13% seen once. The sample was blood. Receptor source: a woman aged 25 to 39 with Graves' hyperthyroidism.

This clonotype came up a few times. The chain recombines TRBV7-9 with TRBJ2-3, with no clear D. The CDR3 runs 16 residues. Germline V gene data show CDR1 as SEHNR and CDR2 as FQNEAQ (reference sequence). The V end lost 3 bases, the J end lost 4 bases, and 17 bases lay between the germline ends. CDR3 sequence (DNA): TGTGCCAGCAGCTTCTGGGCCCAGGCCCAGGCAGATACGCAGTATTTT. Protein product: CASSFWAQAQADTQYF.

A few counts support this clonotype. The chain carries TRBV15 and TRBJ2-1; D unclear. This CDR3 contains 14 residues. Germline V lookup: CDR1 LNHNV, CDR2 YYDKDF (reference sequence). Trimming pared 0 bases from V and 5 bases from J, leaving 8 bases between. CDR3 coding DNA: TGTGCCACCAGCAGAGATCGTCTGAACAATGAGCAGTTCTTC. It translates to CATSRDRLNNEQFF.

The table lists this clonotype with many counts. CDR3 nucleotides: TGTGCCAGCAGCTTGACAGGGGGCGATGGCTACACCTTC. Translated, it gives CASSLTGGDGYTF. The chain is built from TRBV12-3 or TRBV12-4 and TRBJ1-2, with 10 positions matching TRBD1. Trimming removed 6 bases from V and 6 bases from J; junction bases left unmatched: 4. The length of the CDR3 is 13 residues.

This clonotype has just a few counts. V usage is TRBV6-1 and J usage is TRBJ1-1; D remains unclear. V lost 8 bases and J 3 bases, leaving 16 bases between the germline ends. In germline, CDR1 is MNHNS, CDR2 SASEGT. There are 14 residues in the CDR3. CDR3 in amino acids: CASFTRYMDTEAFF. CDR3 nucleotide sequence: TGTGCCAGCTTTACCCGCTACATGGACACTGAAGCTTTCTTT.

On this clonotype: This could be a read error, since a much larger clone is one nucleotide away. The rearrangement uses TRBV2 and TRBJ1-5, with D perhaps matching TRBD1 (5 bases). The CDR3 sequence is 14 residues long. With 8 bases removed from V and 7 bases from J, the gap between germline ends came to 18 bases. Per germline, CDR1 SNHLY and CDR2 FYNNEI. In nucleotides, the CDR3 is TGTGCCAGCCGGGACGGGGTAGCGTGGCAGCCCCAGCATTTT. This sequence encodes CASRDGVAWQPQHF. The full variable domain, rest sourced from reference TRBV2 and TRBJ1-5, is EPEVTQTPSHQVTQMGQEVILRCVPISNHLYFYWYRQILGQKVEFLVSFYNNEISEKSEIFDDQFSVERPDGSNFTLKIRSTKLEDSAMYFCASRDGVAWQPQHFGDGTRLSIL.

This clonotype was picked up many times. The chain combines TRBV3-1 with TRBJ2-2; either TRBD1 or TRBD2 may fit D (5 bases each). The CDR3 length is 15 residues. Germline lookup yields CDR1 LGHDT and CDR2 YNNKEL (reference sequence). V was shortened by 10 bases and J by 1 base, with 16 bases between the two germline ends. The CDR3 loop is CATELGTLNTGELFF. CDR3 nucleotides: TGTGCCACCGAGTTAGGGACGCTGAACACCGGGGAGCTGTTTTTT. The full variable domain, rest sourced from reference TRBV3-1 and TRBJ2-2, is DTAVSQTPKYLVTQMGNDKSIKCEQNLGHDTMYWYKQDSKKFLKIMFSYNNKELIINETVPNRFSPKSPDKAHLNLHINSLELGDSAVYFCATELGTLNTGELFFGEGSRLTVL.

The chain joins TRBV5-4 to TRBJ2-1, with 9 bases aligning to TRBD2. With V trimmed by 4 bases and J by 7 bases, 9 bases remained unmatched. Per germline, CDR1 SGHNT and CDR2 YYREEE (reference sequence). The CDR3 has 15 residues. CDR3 loop: CASSREAGGPNEQFF. The CDR3 nucleotides are TGTGCCAGCAGCCGAGAGGCGGGAGGGCCTAATGAGCAGTTCTTC.

The table lists this clonotype with a few counts. This chain joins TRBV9 and TRBJ2-1; 10 bases align to TRBD1. CDR3 length: 14 residues. V was clipped by 4 bases and J by 10 bases; unmatched bases: 8. The germline gives CDR1 SGDLS, CDR2 YYNGEE. The CDR3 coding sequence is TGTGCCAGCAGCCAACTGACAGGGGGCGGAGAGCAGTTCTTC. Its protein is CASSQLTGGGEQFF.